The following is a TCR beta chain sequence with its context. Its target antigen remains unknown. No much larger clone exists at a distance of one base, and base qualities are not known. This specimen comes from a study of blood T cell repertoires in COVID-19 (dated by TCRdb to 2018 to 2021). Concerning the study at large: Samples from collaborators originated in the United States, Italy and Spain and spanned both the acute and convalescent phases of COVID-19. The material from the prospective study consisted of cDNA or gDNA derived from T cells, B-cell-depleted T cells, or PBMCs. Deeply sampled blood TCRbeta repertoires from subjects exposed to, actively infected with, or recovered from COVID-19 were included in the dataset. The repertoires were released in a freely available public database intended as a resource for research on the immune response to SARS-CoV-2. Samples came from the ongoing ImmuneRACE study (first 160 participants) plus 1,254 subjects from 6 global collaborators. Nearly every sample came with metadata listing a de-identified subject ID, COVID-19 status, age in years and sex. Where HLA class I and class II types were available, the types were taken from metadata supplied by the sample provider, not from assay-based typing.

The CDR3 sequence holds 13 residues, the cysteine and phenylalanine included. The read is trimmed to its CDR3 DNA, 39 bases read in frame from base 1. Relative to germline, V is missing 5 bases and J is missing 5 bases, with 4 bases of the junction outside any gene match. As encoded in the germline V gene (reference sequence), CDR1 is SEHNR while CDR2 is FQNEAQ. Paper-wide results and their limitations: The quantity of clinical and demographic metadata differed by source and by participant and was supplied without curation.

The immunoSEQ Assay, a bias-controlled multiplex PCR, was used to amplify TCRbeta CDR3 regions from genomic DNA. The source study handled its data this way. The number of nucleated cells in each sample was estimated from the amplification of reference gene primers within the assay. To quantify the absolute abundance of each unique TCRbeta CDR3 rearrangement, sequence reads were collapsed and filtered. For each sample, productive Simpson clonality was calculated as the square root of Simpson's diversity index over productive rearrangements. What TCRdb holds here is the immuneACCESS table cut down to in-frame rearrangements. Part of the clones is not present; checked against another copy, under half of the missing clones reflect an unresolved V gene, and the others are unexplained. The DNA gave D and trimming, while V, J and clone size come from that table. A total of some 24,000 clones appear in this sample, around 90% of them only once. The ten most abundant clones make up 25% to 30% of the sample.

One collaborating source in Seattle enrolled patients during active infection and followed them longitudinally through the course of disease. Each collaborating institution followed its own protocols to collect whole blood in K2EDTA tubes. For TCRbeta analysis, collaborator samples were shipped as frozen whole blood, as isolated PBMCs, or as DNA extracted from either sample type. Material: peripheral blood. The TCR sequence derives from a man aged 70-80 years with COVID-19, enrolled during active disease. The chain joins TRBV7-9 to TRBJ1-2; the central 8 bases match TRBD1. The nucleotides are TGTGCCAGCAGCCAGACAGGGGAATATGGCTACACCTTC. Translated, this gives CASSQTGEYGYTF.